This section outlines one T cell receptor beta chain sequence together with its context. As yet, its antigen is unknown. The table came from immunoSEQ multiplex PCR; TCRdb's copy has only in-frame clones and leaves some out. The data contain some 140,000 clones, about 92% of them singletons. These data come from a study of T cell responses to AZD1222 COVID-19 vaccine. Findings of the study overall: The span of vaccine-associated CD4 TCRs extended across spike, with dominance at 160-218 and 743-854. White British people made up most donors, females outnumbered males, and clonal diversity was possibly underestimated.

In germline, CDR1 is SGHAT, CDR2 FQNNGV. The CDR3 is 12 amino acids. Trimming cost V 5 bases and J 0 bases, with 4 bases left between them. The sequences come from peripheral blood, collected on day 0 of AZD1222 vaccination. This receptor was taken from an adult in good health. V is TRBV11-2 and J is TRBJ1-1, with D hard to call. CDR3 DNA: TGTGCCAGCAGCATGGTGAACACTGAAGCTTTCTTT. Protein sequence: CASSMVNTEAFF.